These 30 T cell receptor beta chains were all obtained from the same sample, sequenced in a study of CD8+ T cells in alopecia areata. Following RNA extraction, reverse transcription yielded cDNA that acted as the sequencing template. The assay was immunoSEQ multiplex PCR, and TCRdb's table has in-frame clones only and misses some. The data show 100,000 to 150,000 clones, roughly 58% seen once. Sequenced here: CD4+ T cells sorted from blood, sampled at week 0. These receptors all stem from a human donor with alopecia areata.

The J gene is TRBJ2-3, the V gene TRBV11-2; D gene ambiguous. This CDR3 comprises 13 residues. Trimming took off 5 bases at V and 8 bases at J, with 14 bases between the two ends. Germline CDR1 SGHAT, CDR2 FQNNGV. This CDR3 is CASSQDEESTQYF. The CDR3 DNA reads as TGTGCCAGCAGCCAGGACGAGGAGAGTACGCAGTATTTT.

This clone has only a few counts. This chain links TRBV4-3 with TRBJ1-4, with D maybe TRBD1 (5 bases). Germline V gene sequence: CDR1 LGHNA, CDR2 YSLEER. CDR3 length: 16 amino acids. The ends were cut back, 3 bases at V and 0 bases at J, with 11 bases in the middle. The CDR3 coding sequence is TGCGCCAGCAGCCAGGTTCTACAGGCAACTAATGAAAAACTGTTTTTT. Translation: CASSQVLQATNEKLFF.

The J gene is TRBJ2-7, the V gene TRBV27; D call uncertain. The CDR3 is 13 amino acids. CDR1 is MNHEY, CDR2 SMNVEV, per germline (reference sequence). V was cut by 2 bases and J by 2 bases, with 7 bases left in between. DNA of the CDR3: TGTGCCAGCAGTTTACGGGCCACCTACGAGCAGTACTTC. It is translated as CASSLRATYEQYF.

This rearrangement joins TRBV5-1 to TRBJ1-3, with a possible D match to TRBD1 (5 bases). This CDR3 spans 14 amino acids. Germline V CDR1 and CDR2: SGHRS, YFSETQ. V was clipped by 4 bases and J by 0 bases, with 8 bases between them. CDR3 nucleotides: TGCGCCAGCAGCGGGACGCACTCTGGAAACACCATATATTTT. Protein product: CASSGTHSGNTIYF. Complete variable domain (other parts from reference TRBV5-1 and TRBJ1-3): KAGVTQTPRYLIKTRGQQVTLSCSPISGHRSVSWYQQTPGQGLQFLFEYFSETQRNKGNFPGRFSGRQFSNSRSEMNVSTLELGDSALYLCASSGTHSGNTIYFGEGSWLTVV.

The chain couples TRBV4-2 to TRBJ2-7; 9 bases map to TRBD1. The germline V gene has CDR1 LGHNA and CDR2 YNFKEQ. The junction had 5 bases not matched to a gene; V was cut back by 2 bases and J by 3 bases. The CDR3 covers 15 residues. DNA of the CDR3: TGTGCCAGCAGCCAACCGGGACAGGGCCTCTACGAGCAGTACTTC. Amino acid sequence: CASSQPGQGLYEQYF.

Only one count was recorded for this clone. The chain couples TRBV6-1 to TRBJ2-5, with TRBD2 matching over 10 bases. V gave up 3 bases and J gave up 6 bases; unmatched junction bases: 7. The CDR3 runs 15 residues. Looked up from germline, CDR1 is MNHNS and CDR2 is SASEGT. The CDR3 is CASSDPSGGHKTQYF. CDR3 DNA: TGTGCCAGCAGTGATCCTAGCGGGGGCCATAAGACCCAGTACTTC.

The V gene is TRBV4-2, the J gene TRBJ2-7; D possibly matches TRBD1 or TRBD2 (5 bases each). Trimming stripped 6 bases from V and 2 bases from J, with 8 bases between. This CDR3 has 12 residues. CDR1 LGHNA and CDR2 YNFKEQ come from the germline V gene. The CDR3 nucleotides are TGTGCCAGCAGTCGGGGCGCCTACGAGCAGTACTTC. It translates to CASSRGAYEQYF.

This clone was observed a handful of times. This chain uses TRBV29-1 with TRBJ2-5; D perhaps matches TRBD2 (5 bases). CDR1 and CDR2 (germline): SQVTM, ANQGSEA. CDR3 length equals 12 residues. V was shortened by 8 bases and J by 0 bases, with 10 bases between the two germline ends. CDR3 protein: CSIREYQETQYF. CDR3 coding DNA: TGCAGCATTAGGGAGTACCAAGAGACCCAGTACTTC.

This clone was seen a few times. The V call is TRBV4-3, the J call TRBJ1-6; D call uncertain. Looked up from germline, CDR1 is LGHNA and CDR2 is YSLEER. The germline V and J ends were trimmed by 1 base and 12 bases, with 13 bases remaining between them. CDR3 size: 14 residues. CDR3 amino acids: CASSQGTPGLPLHF. The CDR3 DNA reads TGCGCCAGCAGCCAAGGCACCCCCGGGTTACCCCTCCACTTT.

The rearrangement joins TRBV5-1 to TRBJ2-1; D is possibly TRBD1 or TRBD2 (7 bases each). The CDR3 is 14 residues long. Germline-derived CDR1 and CDR2 are SGHRS and YFSETQ. Trimming shortened V by 4 bases and J by 8 bases, and 16 bases separated the two germline ends. In DNA form, the CDR3 reads TGCGCCAGCAGCGCAAACAGGGGAGGGGATGAGCAGTTCTTC. Its translation: CASSANRGGDEQFF.

The V call is TRBV4-1, the J call TRBJ2-7, with TRBD1 matching over 12 bases. This CDR3 has 17 residues. Germline lookup yields CDR1 MGHRA and CDR2 YSYEKL. V gave up 2 bases and J gave up 2 bases; unmatched junction bases: 7. This chain's CDR3 is CASSQSLGQGATYEQYF. The DNA for the CDR3 is TGCGCCAGCAGCCAATCTTTGGGACAGGGGGCAACCTACGAGCAGTACTTC.

This chain connects TRBV4-1 to TRBJ2-2; TRBD2 might be the D (6 bases). The CDR3 extends over 16 amino acids. Per the germline V gene, CDR1 is MGHRA and CDR2 is YSYEKL. V lost 2 bases, J lost 3 bases, and 13 bases lay in between. As DNA, the CDR3 is TGCGCCAGCAGCCAATTTCTAGCGTCTTACACCGGGGAGCTGTTTTTT. It translates to CASSQFLASYTGELFF.

V is TRBV10-3 and J is TRBJ2-1; D possibly corresponds to TRBD1 (6 bases). In germline, CDR1 is ENHRY, CDR2 SYGVKD. This CDR3 is 15 amino acids long. V was clipped by 6 bases and J by 8 bases, with 20 bases between them. This CDR3 reads CAIRGDTSGRDEQFF. As DNA, the CDR3 is TGTGCCATCAGGGGGGACACATCAGGCCGCGATGAGCAGTTCTTC.

This clone has a handful of counts. V usage is TRBV7-2 and J usage is TRBJ2-3; no clear D gene. The CDR3 totals 14 residues. CDR1 and CDR2 (germline): SGHTA, FQGNSA. Deletions cut 3 bases from V and 4 bases from J, with 11 bases between. CDR3: CASSFRPSPDTQYF. The CDR3 bases are TGTGCCAGCAGCTTTCGCCCTAGTCCAGATACGCAGTATTTT.

The chain is built from TRBV9 and TRBJ2-2; D remains unclear. Germline-derived CDR1 and CDR2 are SGDLS and YYNGEE. Trimming took 2 bases from V and 0 from J, leaving 5 bases between them. The CDR3 runs 14 residues. The CDR3: CASSVATNTGELFF. For the CDR3, the DNA is TGTGCCAGCAGCGTCGCGACGAACACCGGGGAGCTGTTTTTT.

This clone was found a few times. The chain recombines TRBV6-5 with TRBJ1-6, with a possible D match to TRBD1 (5 bases). CDR3 size: 13 residues. CDR1 and CDR2 from the germline V gene are MNHEY and SVGAGI. With 11 bases removed from V and 7 bases from J, the gap between germline ends came to 15 bases. The CDR3: CASGGGKNSPLHF. Here the CDR3 DNA reads TGTGCCTCCGGGGGAGGGAAGAATTCACCCCTCCACTTT.

V usage is TRBV5-4 and J usage is TRBJ2-3, with D unclear. The germline V and J ends were trimmed by 0 bases and 1 base, with 15 bases remaining between them. Germline CDR1 is SGHNT and CDR2 is YYREEE (reference sequence). This CDR3 region has 17 residues. For the CDR3, the DNA is TGTGCCAGCAGCTTGGATGCAGGCCGGGTTGGCACAGATACGCAGTATTTT. Translated, it gives CASSLDAGRVGTDTQYF.

This clone was detected a few times. The genes are TRBV7-2 and TRBJ1-5, with D perhaps TRBD1 (6 bases). This CDR3 has 16 amino acids. Germline V gene lookup returns CDR1 SGHTA and CDR2 FQGNSA. The germline V and J ends were trimmed by 3 bases and 1 base, with 13 bases remaining between them. The CDR3 spells CASSFPIGGSNQPQHF. The CDR3 DNA reads as TGTGCCAGCAGCTTTCCTATAGGGGGAAGCAATCAGCCCCAGCATTTT. Drawing the rest from reference TRBV7-2 and TRBJ1-5, the complete variable domain is GAGVSQSPSNKVTEKGKDVELRCDPISGHTALYWYRQSLGQGLEFLIYFQGNSAPDKSGLPSDRFSAERTGGSVSTLTIQRTQQEDSAVYLCASSFPIGGSNQPQHFGDGTRLSIL.

This clone was seen a few times. V gene TRBV28 combines with J gene TRBJ1-2, with a possible D match to TRBD1 (5 bases). Trimming left V 11 bases short and J 3 bases short, with 28 bases between. The CDR3 consists of 17 residues. Germline values: CDR1 MDHEN, CDR2 SYDVKM. The CDR3 region has the DNA TGTGCCGCCAAGCCGAGACAGATAGTTCATTATTACTATGGCTACACCTTC. Its protein product is CAAKPRQIVHYYYGYTF.

V and J are TRBV6-6 and TRBJ1-2, with D possibly TRBD1 on 5 matching bases. V lost 2 bases to trimming and J lost 2 bases, with 9 bases between them. The CDR3 extends over 14 amino acids. Germline CDR1 and CDR2: MNHNY and SVGAGI (reference sequence). The CDR3 loop is CASSYGEGNYGYTF. The CDR3 DNA reads as TGTGCCAGCAGTTACGGCGAGGGGAACTATGGCTACACCTTC.

This clone was recorded a few times. V usage is TRBV7-9 and J usage is TRBJ1-1, with no clear D. The germline CDR1 and CDR2 sequences are SEHNR and FQNEAQ (reference sequence). Trimming took off 5 bases at V and 4 bases at J, with 11 bases between the two ends. The CDR3 has 13 residues. The CDR3 nucleotides read TGTGCCAGCAGCACCTATCGTAGCACTGAAGCTTTCTTT. Translated, it gives CASSTYRSTEAFF. The whole variable domain, remainder taken from reference TRBV7-9 and TRBJ1-1, is DTGVSQNPRHKITKRGQNVTFRCDPISEHNRLYWYRQTLGQGPEFLTYFQNEAQLEKSRLLSDRFSAERPKGSFSTLEIQRTEQGDSAMYLCASSTYRSTEAFFGQGTRLTVV.

V gene TRBV11-2 combines with J gene TRBJ1-2; 8 bases align to TRBD1. The ends lost 3 bases at V and 8 bases at J; junction bases unmatched: 20. The CDR3 runs to 18 residues. Germline CDR1 SGHAT, CDR2 FQNNGV. The CDR3 spells CASSFPRPPGQEIRGYTF. In DNA form, the CDR3 reads TGTGCCAGCAGCTTCCCTCGGCCTCCGGGACAGGAGATCAGAGGCTACACCTTC.

The chain couples TRBV5-1 to TRBJ1-2; 7 bases map to TRBD1. J gave up 4 bases and V 5 bases, and 5 bases lay outside the gene matches. This CDR3 contains 13 residues. Germline loops: CDR1 SGHRS, CDR2 YFSETQ. CDR3 protein: CASSSDRAYGYTF. Here the CDR3 DNA reads TGCGCCAGCAGTTCCGACAGGGCCTATGGCTACACCTTC.

This rearrangement joins TRBV5-4 to TRBJ2-5, with 11 bases matching TRBD1. Germline CDR1 reads SGHNT; CDR2 reads YYREEE (reference sequence). Trimming cost V 4 bases and J 5 bases; bases outside gene matches: 10. This CDR3 region has 16 residues. This CDR3 reads CASSRKGQGDAETQYF. The CDR3 bases are TGTGCCAGCAGCCGGAAGGGACAGGGGGATGCGGAGACCCAGTACTTC.

This clone showed up just a few times. The chain couples TRBV4-3 to TRBJ1-2; 7 positions match TRBD1. The germline gives CDR1 LGHNA, CDR2 YSLEER. The junction had 11 bases not matched to a gene; V was cut back by 0 bases and J by 7 bases. The CDR3 has 16 residues. In DNA form, the CDR3 reads TGCGCCAGCAGCCAAGATGGGGCAGACAGGGCCGGTGGCTACACCTTC. This sequence encodes CASSQDGADRAGGYTF.

The CDR3 protein is CASSVGQGNTGELFF. In DNA form, the CDR3 reads TGTGCCAGCAGCGTAGGACAGGGAAACACCGGGGAGCTGTTTTTT. The chain combines TRBV9 with TRBJ2-2, with 7 bases identical to TRBD1. J lost 2 bases, V lost 0 bases, and 1 base had no gene match. Per germline, CDR1 SGDLS and CDR2 YYNGEE. The length of the CDR3 is 15 residues.

The CDR3 coding sequence is TGTGCCAGCTCACCACGGCCTGAGCAGAACACTGAAGCTTTCTTT. It encodes CASSPRPEQNTEAFF. This chain joins TRBV18 and TRBJ1-1; the D is unclear. V shed 1 base and J shed 1 base, with 10 bases lying between them. The germline V gene has CDR1 KGHSH and CDR2 LQKENI. This CDR3 comprises 15 residues.

This clone was counted between two and nine times. The rearrangement joins TRBV4-2 to TRBJ2-5; 9 bases match TRBD2. After removal of 1 base from V and 6 bases from J, the junction contained 12 bases not matched to a gene. This CDR3 has 17 residues. Per the germline V gene, CDR1 is LGHNA and CDR2 is YNFKEQ. Written as DNA, the CDR3 is TGTGCCAGCAGCCAAGTGATGTTGTCTAGCGGGACGAAGACCCAGTACTTC. Amino acid sequence: CASSQVMLSSGTKTQYF.

This chain uses TRBV19 with TRBJ2-1, with D perhaps TRBD2 (5 bases). Trimming took off 8 bases at V and 9 bases at J, with 32 bases between the two ends. This CDR3 is 18 amino acids long. Germline CDR1 is LNHDA and CDR2 is SQIVND (reference sequence). As DNA, the CDR3 is TGTGCCAGTCACCCCAACCCGCTAGTAAGGGATGGACGGGGTGAGCAGTTCTTC. Residues: CASHPNPLVRDGRGEQFF.

V gene TRBV27 combines with J gene TRBJ1-1, with D possibly matching TRBD1 (5 bases). The V gene lost 3 bases and the J gene lost 5 bases, with 13 bases spanning the gap. The CDR3 runs to 14 residues. In germline, CDR1 is MNHEY, CDR2 SMNVEV (reference sequence). The DNA for the CDR3 is TGTGCCAGCAGTTTCCTCAGGGAGAGGACTGAAGCTTTCTTT. Translation: CASSFLRERTEAFF.